Shown below are 29 T cell receptor beta chains from a single sample sequenced in a study of beta chain features in type 1 diabetes. No cognate antigen is known for these TCRs. Study outcomes and limitations: People with Type 1 diabetes carried modestly yet significantly shorter TCRB CDR3s in all four CD4+ subsets.

Every bit of the isolated RNA underwent reverse transcription, so sequencing read expressed TCRB transcripts. Profiled with immunoSEQ multiplex PCR; TCRdb holds only in-frame clones, not every one. The sample records nearly 350,000 clones, about a tenth being singletons. The sequenced material came from central memory CD4+ T cells from blood. All receptors come from a man aged 25-45 years with type 1 diabetes.

Points on this clone: The sample has other DNA sequences that encode this CDR3 too. This chain uses TRBV7-2 with TRBJ2-3, with no clear D. This CDR3 is built from 13 residues. V lost 1 base to trimming and J lost 1 base, with 3 bases between them. Germline V gives CDR1 SGHTA, CDR2 FQGNSA. The CDR3 DNA is TGTGCCAGCAGCTTAGAGCGCACAGATACGCAGTATTTT. It yields the protein CASSLERTDTQYF.

This clone was counted only a few times. The chain links TRBV7-8 to TRBJ2-3; the D gene is possibly TRBD2 (6 bases). V was pared by 0 bases and J by 3 bases, with 16 bases between. The length of the CDR3 is 17 residues. Germline loops: CDR1 SGHVS, CDR2 FQNEAQ. For the CDR3, the DNA is TGTGCCAGCAGCTTAGCGGTAAAGGCGGGGCGAACAGATACGCAGTATTTT. It yields the protein CASSLAVKAGRTDTQYF.

This chain uses TRBV13 with TRBJ1-3; D unresolved. V was clipped by 2 bases and J by 1 base, with 12 bases between them. CDR3 length: 16 amino acids. CDR1 and CDR2 (germline): PRHDT, FYEKMQ (reference sequence). CDR3 loop: CASSLYAELSGNTIYF. The CDR3 coding sequence is TGTGCCAGCAGCTTATACGCGGAGTTATCTGGAAACACCATATATTTT. Based on the CDR3 plus reference TRBV13 and TRBJ1-3, the full variable domain is AAGVIQSPRHLIKEKRETATLKCYPIPRHDTVYWYQQGPGQDPQFLISFYEKMQSDKGSIPDRFSAQQFSDYHSELNMSSLELGDSALYFCASSLYAELSGNTIYFGEGSWLTVV.

This rearrangement joins TRBV5-1 to TRBJ2-7; TRBD1 agrees at 11 bases. CDR3 length: 14 residues. Germline CDR1 is SGHRS and CDR2 is YFSETQ. V was pared by 4 bases and J by 7 bases, with 7 bases of the junction left unmatched. In DNA form, the CDR3 reads TGCGCCAGCAGCCGAGGGACAGGGGGTAGGGAGCAGTACTTC. It codes for CASSRGTGGREQYF.

This clone has more than one count but fewer than ten. This chain links TRBV6-5 with TRBJ2-7, with D perhaps given as TRBD1 or TRBD2 (5 bases each). The V end lost 5 bases, the J end lost 6 bases, and 14 bases lay between the germline ends. This CDR3 has 13 residues. Germline CDR1 reads MNHEY; CDR2 reads SVGAGI. The CDR3: CASSPRGGIEQYF. The CDR3 region has the DNA TGTGCCAGCAGTCCCCGTGGGGGAATCGAGCAGTACTTC.

This clone has more than one count but fewer than ten. J is TRBJ2-3 and V is TRBV28, with TRBD1 identical over 8 bases. The germline gives CDR1 MDHEN, CDR2 SYDVKM. This CDR3 contains 17 residues. Trimming cost V 5 bases and J 0 bases; bases outside gene matches: 10. This CDR3 is CASSPSGQGLSTDTQYF. CDR3 nucleotides: TGTGCCAGCAGTCCCTCCGGACAGGGTCTTAGCACAGATACGCAGTATTTT.

This clone was recorded a few times. This chain links TRBV7-9 with TRBJ2-4; either TRBD1 or TRBD2 may fit D (5 bases each). Germline values: CDR1 SEHNR, CDR2 FQNEAQ (reference sequence). The CDR3 is made up of 17 amino acids. V gave up 5 bases and J gave up 1 base, with 18 bases separating them. CDR3 loop: CASSHGAPPYAKNIQYF. The CDR3 nucleotides are TGTGCCAGCAGCCACGGGGCACCACCGTATGCCAAAAACATTCAGTACTTC.

This chain joins TRBV11-2 and TRBJ2-1; D possibly matches TRBD1 or TRBD2 (5 bases each). The ends were cut back, 8 bases at V and 0 bases at J, with 11 bases in the middle. This CDR3 region has 14 residues. CDR1 SGHAT and CDR2 FQNNGV come from the germline V gene. CDR3 DNA sequence: TGTGCCAGCCCGGGGCGGCACTCCTACAATGAGCAGTTCTTC. Its translation is CASPGRHSYNEQFF.

Only a few counts were recorded for this clone. The chain has TRBV9 and TRBJ2-7, with TRBD1 identical over 9 bases. Germline V gives CDR1 SGDLS, CDR2 YYNGEE. Trimming took 4 bases from V and 1 from J; bases not matched to a gene: 6. The CDR3 loop spans 15 amino acids. Here the CDR3 DNA reads TGTGCCAGCAGCCGAACGGGACAGGGTTCCTACGAGCAGTACTTC. It translates to CASSRTGQGSYEQYF.

The chain joins TRBV11-3 to TRBJ2-2; no definite D call. CDR3 length: 14 residues. Germline V gives CDR1 SGHNT, CDR2 YENEEA. V was pared by 5 bases and J by 0 bases, with 7 bases between. The CDR3 bases are TGTGCCAGCAGCCCTACAGCGAACACCGGGGAGCTGTTTTTT. Translating it yields CASSPTANTGELFF.

Comment on this clone: An end of the junction does not agree with germline; a read error may underlie this. The chain has TRBV5-1 and TRBJ2-5; D perhaps matches TRBD2 (6 bases). The CDR3 has 14 amino acids. Germline assignment: CDR1 SGHRS and CDR2 YFSETQ. The CDR3 is CASTQRRVGETQYF. The CDR3 DNA follows: TGTGCCAGCACCCAAAGGAGGGTCGGTGAGACCCAGTACTTC. The whole variable domain, remainder taken from reference TRBV5-1 and TRBJ2-5, is KAGVTQTPRYLIKTRGQQVTLSCSPISGHRSVSWYQQTPGQGLQFLFEYFSETQRNKGNFPGRFSGRQFSNSRSEMNVSTLELGDSALYLCASTQRRVGETQYFGPGTRLLVL.

Only a few counts were recorded for this clone. The DNA for the CDR3 is TGCGCCAGCAGCTTGGGAGGGACAGGGGGCACTGAAGCTTTCTTT. Its protein product is CASSLGGTGGTEAFF. V usage is TRBV5-1 and J usage is TRBJ1-1; TRBD1 aligns across 11 bases. The germline V gene encodes CDR1 SGHRS and CDR2 YFSETQ. The V segment lost 0 bases and the J segment 4 bases; nucleotides outside the gene matches: 2. The length of the CDR3 is 15 residues.

The rearrangement joins TRBV18 to TRBJ1-1; unclear D gene. The ends were cut back, 2 bases at V and 7 bases at J, with 8 bases in the middle. Germline V gene lookup returns CDR1 KGHSH and CDR2 LQKENI. CDR3 length: 12 residues. This chain's CDR3 is CASSPVQGEAFF. The CDR3 nucleotides read TGTGCCAGCTCACCAGTTCAAGGTGAAGCTTTCTTT.

This chain joins TRBV6-5 and TRBJ1-2; tentative D call: TRBD1 (6 bases). The CDR3 length is 14 residues. Germline V CDR1 and CDR2: MNHEY, SVGAGI. V lost 6 bases and J 1 base, leaving 12 bases between the germline ends. The DNA of the CDR3 is TGTGCCAGCAGAAACGGACAGAATAACTATGGCTACACCTTC. Translating gives CASRNGQNNYGYTF.

Only a few counts were recorded for this clone. The chain recombines TRBV15 with TRBJ2-5; no firm D call. With 5 bases removed from V and 0 bases from J, the gap between germline ends came to 4 bases. Germline CDR1 is LNHNV and CDR2 is YYDKDF (reference sequence). This CDR3 spans 12 amino acids. CDR3 in amino acids: CATSENQETQYF. As DNA, the CDR3 is TGTGCCACCAGCGAAAACCAAGAGACCCAGTACTTC.

The gene calls are TRBV5-1 and TRBJ2-3; D remains ambiguous. Germline values: CDR1 SGHRS, CDR2 YFSETQ. Deletions cut 0 bases from V and 2 bases from J, with 16 bases between. The CDR3 is 17 amino acids. CDR3 DNA: TGCGCCAGCAGCTTGGCGGCCTTGCAGCCCAACACAGATACGCAGTATTTT. The encoded protein is CASSLAALQPNTDTQYF.

This clone appeared a few times. The chain joins TRBV28 to TRBJ2-7, with a tentative D call TRBD2 (6 bases). Deletions cut 4 bases from V and 3 bases from J, with 13 bases between. The CDR3 runs 14 residues. Germline V gene sequence: CDR1 MDHEN, CDR2 SYDVKM. The CDR3 loop reads CASSSTGDLYEQYF. The CDR3 DNA reads as TGTGCCAGCAGTTCGACGGGGGACCTCTACGAGCAGTACTTC.

The CDR3, as DNA: TGCGCCAGCTCCCAGGTTAGCAATCAGCCCCAGCATTTT. Translation: CASSQVSNQPQHF. The chain joins TRBV10-2 to TRBJ1-5; D is unclear. Between the trimmed V and J ends, which lost 8 bases and 0 bases, there was a span of 8 bases. This CDR3 spans 13 amino acids. Germline V gene lookup returns CDR1 WSHSY and CDR2 SAAADI.

This clone was observed a handful of times. The chain joins TRBV5-6 to TRBJ2-5; 8 bases match TRBD1. The CDR3 covers 13 residues. V dropped 4 bases and J dropped 5; count of bases not matched to a gene: 4. The V gene's germline CDR1 is SGHDT and CDR2 YYEEEE. CDR3 protein: CASSPGQGETQYF. CDR3 DNA: TGTGCCAGCAGCCCCGGACAGGGTGAGACCCAGTACTTC.

The genes are TRBV19 and TRBJ2-1; TRBD1 might be the D (5 bases). Per germline, CDR1 LNHDA and CDR2 SQIVND (reference sequence). The CDR3 consists of 16 residues. Deletions cut 7 bases from V and 0 bases from J, with 16 bases between. CDR3 in amino acids: CASKGRQLLSYNEQFF. For the CDR3, the DNA is TGTGCCAGTAAAGGAAGACAGCTACTCTCCTACAATGAGCAGTTCTTC.

The V gene is TRBV4-3, the J gene TRBJ1-2; 7 bases map to TRBD1. CDR3 size: 16 residues. Germline lookup yields CDR1 LGHNA and CDR2 YSLEER. V lost 2 bases and J lost 0; bases outside the gene matches: 6. CDR3 bases: TGCGCCAGCAGCCAACCAGGACAGGCATCTAACTATGGCTACACCTTC. It codes for CASSQPGQASNYGYTF.

This clone has more than one count but fewer than ten. This sample also contains other DNA sequences that code for the same CDR3. The chain combines TRBV28 with TRBJ2-3; no clear D. CDR3 length: 12 residues. The ends were cut back, 6 bases at V and 6 bases at J, with 10 bases in the middle. The germline CDR1 and CDR2 sequences are MDHEN and SYDVKM. The CDR3 DNA is TGTGCCAGCAGCCGGTTTGGGGATACGCAGTATTTT. Encoded protein: CASSRFGDTQYF. Full variable domain (rest looked up from reference TRBV28 and TRBJ2-3): DVKVTQSSRYLVKRTGEKVFLECVQDMDHENMFWYRQDPGLGLRLIYFSYDVKMKEKGDIPEGYSVSREKKERFSLILESASTNQTSMYLCASSRFGDTQYFGPGTRLTVL.

CDR3 sequence: CASSTGQNEETQYF. The CDR3 nucleotides are TGCGCCAGCAGCACAGGACAGAACGAAGAGACCCAGTACTTC. This rearrangement joins TRBV5-1 to TRBJ2-5; a possible D gene is TRBD1 (6 bases). The V gene lost 4 bases and the J gene lost 3 bases, with 13 bases spanning the gap. CDR3 length: 14 amino acids. Germline loops: CDR1 SGHRS, CDR2 YFSETQ.

V gene TRBV9 combines with J gene TRBJ2-3, with 7 bases that match TRBD1. CDR1 and CDR2 (germline): SGDLS, YYNGEE. CDR3 length equals 14 residues. J gave up 3 bases and V 6 bases, and 7 bases lay outside the gene matches. CDR3 coding DNA: TGTGCCAGCACCCAGGGGGTAGGAACAGATACGCAGTATTTT. Its protein product is CASTQGVGTDTQYF.

The J gene is TRBJ1-2, the V gene TRBV10-3; 8 nucleotides line up with TRBD1. The CDR3 runs 14 residues. Germline values: CDR1 ENHRY, CDR2 SYGVKD. J lost 3 bases, V lost 4 bases, and 4 bases had no gene match. The CDR3 protein is CAISATGQDYGYTF. The CDR3 DNA reads TGTGCCATCAGTGCGACGGGACAGGACTATGGCTACACCTTC.

V is TRBV28 and J is TRBJ2-1, with D uncertain. This CDR3 contains 12 residues. V lost 5 bases, J lost 4 bases, and 6 bases lay in between. Germline assignment: CDR1 MDHEN and CDR2 SYDVKM. In nucleotides, the CDR3 is TGTGCCAGCAGTCGCTCTTACAATGAGCAGTTCTTC. Translated: CASSRSYNEQFF.

A few counts support this clone. The chain is built from TRBV18 and TRBJ2-1, with 10 bases matching TRBD2. The CDR3 is 17 residues long. V lost 1 base and J lost 6; bases outside the gene matches: 9. Germline CDR1 reads KGHSH; CDR2 reads LQKENI. The CDR3 loop reads CASSPLAAGGPVNEQFF. Here the CDR3 DNA reads TGTGCCAGCTCACCACTCGCAGCGGGGGGGCCGGTCAATGAGCAGTTCTTC.

The chain recombines TRBV14 with TRBJ2-3; 9 positions agree with TRBD1. Germline V CDR1 and CDR2: SGHDN, FVKESK. The CDR3 is made up of 16 amino acids. V lost 5 bases and J lost 4; bases outside the gene matches: 10. Here the CDR3 reads CASSGPRDRVPDTQYF. In DNA form, the CDR3 reads TGTGCCAGCAGCGGACCACGGGACAGGGTCCCAGATACGCAGTATTTT. Variable domain in full (rest from reference TRBV14 and TRBJ2-3): EAGVTQFPSHSVIEKGQTVTLRCDPISGHDNLYWYRRVMGKEIKFLLHFVKESKQDESGMPNNRFLAERTGGTYSTLKVQPAELEDSGVYFCASSGPRDRVPDTQYFGPGTRLTVL.

There are a few counts of this clone. The genes are TRBV30 and TRBJ1-4; 8 bases agree with TRBD1. The CDR3 is 13 amino acids. V trimming: 4 bases; J trimming: 3 bases; junction bases outside the gene matches: 1. Germline lookup yields CDR1 GTSNPN and CDR2 SVGIG (reference sequence). The CDR3 DNA follows: TGTGCCTGGATGGGACAGGCTAATGAAAAACTGTTTTTT. Translating gives CAWMGQANEKLFF.